This T cell receptor (beta chain) was identified in a study of blood T cell repertoires in COVID-19 (dated by TCRdb to 2019 to 2021). In the study overall: Samples from collaborators originated in the United States, Italy and Spain and spanned both the acute and convalescent phases of COVID-19. Samples were obtained from the ongoing ImmuneRACE study (first 160 participants) and from some 1,300 subjects provided by 6 global collaborators. The dataset comprised deeply sampled blood TCRbeta repertoires from subjects exposed to, actively infected with, or recovered from COVID-19. The prospective study material was composed of cDNA or gDNA derived from T cells, B-cell-depleted T cells, or PBMCs. Where available, HLA class I and class II types were obtained from metadata supplied by the sample provider rather than from assay-based typing. The sample metadata nearly always contained a de-identified subject ID, COVID-19 status, age in years and sex. The repertoires were released in a freely available public database intended as a resource for research on the immune response to SARS-CoV-2. Beyond this particular receptor, the publication reports: The amount of clinical and demographic metadata varied by source and participant and was provided uncurated.

One collaborating source in Seattle enrolled patients during active infection and followed them longitudinally through the course of disease. Each collaborating institution followed its own protocols to collect whole blood in K2EDTA tubes. For TCRbeta analysis, collaborators shipped samples as frozen whole blood, isolated PBMCs, or DNA extracted from either of those sample types. This clone was counted ten times or more. Its cognate antigen has yet to be identified. No base-level quality is on record; no much larger clone is a single base apart. TCRbeta CDR3 regions were amplified from genomic DNA using the immunoSEQ Assay, a bias-controlled multiplex PCR. The authors' pipeline ran thus. Within the assay, amplification of reference gene primers was used to estimate how many nucleated cells each sample contained. Sequence reads were collapsed and filtered to measure the absolute abundance of every unique TCRbeta CDR3 rearrangement. For each sample, productive Simpson clonality was calculated as the square root of Simpson's diversity index over productive rearrangements. TCRdb re-hosts the immuneACCESS table, in-frame sequences only. Its copies lack some clones; in the studies checked, an unresolved V gene accounts for under half of them, and the cause for the rest is not known. The D gene and trimming were derived from the DNA, and the V and J assignments and clone size from that table. This sample lists 440,000 or so clones; approximately 91% were detected once. 1.5% to 1.9% of the sample lies in the top ten.

V is cut back by 5 bases and J by 5 bases, with 7 bases in the junction unmatched. The germline V gene gives CDR1 as SGHTA and CDR2 as FQGTGA. The CDR3 starts with the cysteine, ends with the phenylalanine, and has 15 residues. The retained sequence is limited to the CDR3, 45 bases, with the frame set at the first base. The receptor chain draws on TRBV7-3 and TRBJ2-5, and TRBD1 aligns with 11 junction nucleotides. This receptor was identified in a woman between 40 and 50 years old with COVID-19, enrolled during active disease. Sequencing was carried out using peripheral blood. The CDR3 reads as follows: CASSPGQGAEETQYF. The nucleotide sequence is given as TGTGCCAGCAGCCCCGGACAGGGGGCGGAGGAGACCCAGTACTTC.